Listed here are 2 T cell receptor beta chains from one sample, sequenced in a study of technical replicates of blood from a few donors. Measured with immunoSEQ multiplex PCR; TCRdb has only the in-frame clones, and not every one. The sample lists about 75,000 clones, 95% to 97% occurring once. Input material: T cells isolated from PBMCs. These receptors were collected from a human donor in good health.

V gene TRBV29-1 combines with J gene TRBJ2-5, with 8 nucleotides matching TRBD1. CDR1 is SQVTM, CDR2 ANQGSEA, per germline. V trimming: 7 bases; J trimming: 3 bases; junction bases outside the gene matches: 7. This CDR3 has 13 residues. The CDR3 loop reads CSGLGQGEETQYF. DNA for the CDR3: TGCAGCGGCCTAGGACAGGGTGAAGAGACCCAGTACTTC.

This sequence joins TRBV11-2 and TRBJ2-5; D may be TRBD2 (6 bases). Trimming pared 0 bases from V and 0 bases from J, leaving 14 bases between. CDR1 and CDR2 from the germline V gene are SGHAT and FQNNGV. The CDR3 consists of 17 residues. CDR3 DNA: TGTGCCAGCAGCTTAGATTCGATTGGGGGGTACCAAGAGACCCAGTACTTC. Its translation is CASSLDSIGGYQETQYF.